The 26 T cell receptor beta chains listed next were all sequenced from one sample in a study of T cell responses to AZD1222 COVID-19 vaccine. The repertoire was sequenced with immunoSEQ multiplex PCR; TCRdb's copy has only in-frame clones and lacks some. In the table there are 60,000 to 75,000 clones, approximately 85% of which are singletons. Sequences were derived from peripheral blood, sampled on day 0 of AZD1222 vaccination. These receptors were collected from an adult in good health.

CDR3 sequence (DNA): TGTGCCATCAGTGATACGGGACAGCCTAGCAATCAGCCCCAGCATTTT. This encodes CAISDTGQPSNQPQHF. The rearrangement links TRBV10-3 to TRBJ1-5; 7 nucleotides align to TRBD1. This CDR3 region has 16 residues. Trimming took 3 bases from V and 0 from J; bases not matched to a gene: 5. CDR1 and CDR2 from the germline V gene are ENHRY and SYGVKD.

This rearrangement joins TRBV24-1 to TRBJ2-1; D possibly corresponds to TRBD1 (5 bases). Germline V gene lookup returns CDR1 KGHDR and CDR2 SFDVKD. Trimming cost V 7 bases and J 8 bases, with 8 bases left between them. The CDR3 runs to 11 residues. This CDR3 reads CATRRGDEQFF. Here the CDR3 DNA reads TGTGCCACCAGAAGGGGCGATGAGCAGTTCTTC.

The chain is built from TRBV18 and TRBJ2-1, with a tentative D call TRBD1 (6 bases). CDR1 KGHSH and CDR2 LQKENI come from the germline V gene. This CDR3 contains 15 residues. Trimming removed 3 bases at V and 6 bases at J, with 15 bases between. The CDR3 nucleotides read TGTGCCAGCTCACCGCAGGGGAACTTGGGCAATGAGCAGTTCTTC. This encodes CASSPQGNLGNEQFF.

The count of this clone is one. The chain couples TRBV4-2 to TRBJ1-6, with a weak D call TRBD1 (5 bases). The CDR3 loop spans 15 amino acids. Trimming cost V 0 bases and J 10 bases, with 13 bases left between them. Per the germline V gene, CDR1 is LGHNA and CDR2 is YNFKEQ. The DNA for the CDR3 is TGTGCCAGCAGCCAAGAAGTTGGGGGGGACTCACCCCTCCACTTT. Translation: CASSQEVGGDSPLHF.

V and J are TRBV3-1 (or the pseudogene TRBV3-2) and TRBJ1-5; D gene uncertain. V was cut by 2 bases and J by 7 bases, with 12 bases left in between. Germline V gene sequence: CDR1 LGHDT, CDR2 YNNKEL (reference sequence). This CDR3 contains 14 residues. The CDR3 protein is CASSQTPVGQPQHF. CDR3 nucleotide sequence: TGTGCCAGCAGCCAAACTCCAGTCGGGCAGCCCCAGCATTTT.

CDR3 DNA sequence: TGTGCCTGGAGTGGGAGGGTAGTGGAACTGTTTTTT. As protein: CAWSGRVVELFF. This sequence joins TRBV30 and TRBJ2-2; tentatively, D is TRBD2 (6 bases). Trimming left V 1 base short and J 14 bases short, with 14 bases between. This CDR3 has 12 residues. CDR1 and CDR2 (germline): GTSNPN, SVGIG (reference sequence).

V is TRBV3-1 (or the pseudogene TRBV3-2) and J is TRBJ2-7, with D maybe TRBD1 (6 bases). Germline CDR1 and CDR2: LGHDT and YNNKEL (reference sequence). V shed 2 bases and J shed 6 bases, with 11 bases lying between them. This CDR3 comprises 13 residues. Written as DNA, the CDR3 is TGTGCCAGCAGCCAAACAGGGTCATCCGAGCAGTACTTC. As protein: CASSQTGSSEQYF.

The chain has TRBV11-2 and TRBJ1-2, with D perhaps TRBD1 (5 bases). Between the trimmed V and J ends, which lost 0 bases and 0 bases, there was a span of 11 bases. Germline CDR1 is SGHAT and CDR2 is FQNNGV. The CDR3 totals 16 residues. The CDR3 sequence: CASSLDPAGTNYGYTF. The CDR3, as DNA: TGTGCCAGCAGCTTAGATCCCGCAGGGACTAACTATGGCTACACCTTC. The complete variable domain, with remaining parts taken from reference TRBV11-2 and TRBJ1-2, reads EAGVAQSPRYKIIEKRQSVAFWCNPISGHATLYWYQQILGQGPKLLIQFQNNGVVDDSQLPKDRFSAERLKGVDSTLKIQPAKLEDSAVYLCASSLDPAGTNYGYTFGSGTRLTVV.

CDR3 region: CASSEASLAGVEQYF. The CDR3 DNA is TGTGCCAGCAGTGAAGCATCCCTAGCGGGGGTCGAGCAGTACTTC. The chain recombines TRBV6-1 with TRBJ2-7; TRBD2 matches 10 bases. The V gene end was trimmed by 0 bases and the J gene end by 6 bases; junction bases not matched to a gene: 5. Germline V CDR1 and CDR2: MNHNS, SASEGT. This CDR3 spans 15 amino acids.

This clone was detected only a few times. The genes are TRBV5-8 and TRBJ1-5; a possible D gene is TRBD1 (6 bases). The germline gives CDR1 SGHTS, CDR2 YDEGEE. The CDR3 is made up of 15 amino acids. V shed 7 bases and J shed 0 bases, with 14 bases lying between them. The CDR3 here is CASSSRGYSNQPQHF. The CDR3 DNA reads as TGTGCCAGCTCAAGCAGGGGATATAGCAATCAGCCCCAGCATTTT.

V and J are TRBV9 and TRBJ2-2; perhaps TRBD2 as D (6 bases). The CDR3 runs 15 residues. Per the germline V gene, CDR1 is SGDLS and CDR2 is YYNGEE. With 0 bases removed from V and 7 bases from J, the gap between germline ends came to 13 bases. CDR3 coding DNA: TGTGCCAGCAGCGTAGCCCAACTAGCCGGCGGGGAGCTGTTTTTT. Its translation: CASSVAQLAGGELFF.

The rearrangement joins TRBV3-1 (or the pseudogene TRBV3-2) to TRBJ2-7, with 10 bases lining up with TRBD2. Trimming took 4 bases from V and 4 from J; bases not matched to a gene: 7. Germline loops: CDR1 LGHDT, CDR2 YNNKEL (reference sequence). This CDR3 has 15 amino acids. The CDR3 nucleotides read TGTGCCAGCAGCCGGCGAGCGGGGGGGATTTACGAGCAGTACTTC. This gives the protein CASSRRAGGIYEQYF.

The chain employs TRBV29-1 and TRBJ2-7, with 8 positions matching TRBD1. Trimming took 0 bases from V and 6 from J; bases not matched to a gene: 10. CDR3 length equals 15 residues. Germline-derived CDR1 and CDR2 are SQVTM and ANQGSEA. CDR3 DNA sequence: TGCAGCGTTGAAGAGTGGGGGACAGGATCACGCGAGCAGTACTTC. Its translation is CSVEEWGTGSREQYF.

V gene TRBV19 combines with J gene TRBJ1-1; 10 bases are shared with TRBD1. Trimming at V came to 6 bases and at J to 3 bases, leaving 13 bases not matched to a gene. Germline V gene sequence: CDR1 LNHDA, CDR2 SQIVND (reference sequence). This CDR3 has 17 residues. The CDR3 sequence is CASRTGGRWLSDTEAFF. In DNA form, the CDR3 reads TGTGCCAGTAGGACAGGGGGCAGGTGGTTATCGGACACTGAAGCTTTCTTT.

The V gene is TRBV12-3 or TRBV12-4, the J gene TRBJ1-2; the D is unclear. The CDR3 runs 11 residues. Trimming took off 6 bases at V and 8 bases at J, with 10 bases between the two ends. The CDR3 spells CASSESGGYTF. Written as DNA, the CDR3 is TGTGCCAGCAGCGAGAGTGGAGGCTACACCTTC.

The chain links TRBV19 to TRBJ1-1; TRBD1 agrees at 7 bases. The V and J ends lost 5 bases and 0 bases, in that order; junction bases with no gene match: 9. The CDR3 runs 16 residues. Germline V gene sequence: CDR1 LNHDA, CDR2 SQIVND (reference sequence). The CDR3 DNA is TGTGCCAGTAGTTATTCAGGACAGGTCATGAACACTGAAGCTTTCTTT. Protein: CASSYSGQVMNTEAFF.

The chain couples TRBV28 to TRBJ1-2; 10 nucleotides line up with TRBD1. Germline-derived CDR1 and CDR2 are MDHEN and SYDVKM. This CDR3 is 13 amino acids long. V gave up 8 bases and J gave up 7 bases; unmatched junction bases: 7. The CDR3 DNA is TGTGCCAGCCAGACAGGGGGCGTATCTGGCTACACCTTC. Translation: CASQTGGVSGYTF.

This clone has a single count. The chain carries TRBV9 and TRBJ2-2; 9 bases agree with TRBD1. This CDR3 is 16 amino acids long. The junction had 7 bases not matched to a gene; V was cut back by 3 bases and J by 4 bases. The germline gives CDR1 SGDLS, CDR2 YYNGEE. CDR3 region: CASSGRTGESTGELFF. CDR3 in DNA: TGTGCCAGCAGCGGGCGGACAGGGGAGAGCACCGGGGAGCTGTTTTTT.

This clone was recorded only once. The CDR3 bases are TGTGCCAGCAGCTTAGTTCGGGGCTGGGAGCAGTACTTC. This encodes CASSLVRGWEQYF. This chain links TRBV7-9 with TRBJ2-7; D tentatively reads TRBD1 or TRBD2 (5 bases each). The V and J ends lost 1 base and 7 bases respectively, with 11 bases between them. CDR3 length: 13 amino acids. Germline values: CDR1 SEHNR, CDR2 FQNEAQ (reference sequence).

CDR3 in DNA: TGTGCCAGCAGCTTATTGTCCGGAGGGGAGACTGAAGCTTTCTTT. Its protein product is CASSLLSGGETEAFF. This sequence joins TRBV7-8 and TRBJ1-1, with D perhaps TRBD1 (5 bases). There are 15 residues in the CDR3. Germline V gene data show CDR1 as SGHVS and CDR2 as FQNEAQ. Trimming removed 2 bases at V and 5 bases at J, with 15 bases between.

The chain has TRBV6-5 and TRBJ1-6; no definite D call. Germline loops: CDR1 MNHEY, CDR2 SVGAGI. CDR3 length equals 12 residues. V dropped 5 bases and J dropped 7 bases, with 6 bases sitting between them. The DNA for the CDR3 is TGTGCCAGCAGTAAACCCAATTCACCCCTCCACTTT. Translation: CASSKPNSPLHF.

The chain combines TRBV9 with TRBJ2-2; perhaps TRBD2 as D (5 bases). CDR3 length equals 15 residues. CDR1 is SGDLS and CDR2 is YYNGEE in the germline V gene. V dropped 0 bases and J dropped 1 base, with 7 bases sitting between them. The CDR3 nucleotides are TGTGCCAGCAGCGTAGGTGGAGGGAACACCGGGGAGCTGTTTTTT. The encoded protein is CASSVGGGNTGELFF.

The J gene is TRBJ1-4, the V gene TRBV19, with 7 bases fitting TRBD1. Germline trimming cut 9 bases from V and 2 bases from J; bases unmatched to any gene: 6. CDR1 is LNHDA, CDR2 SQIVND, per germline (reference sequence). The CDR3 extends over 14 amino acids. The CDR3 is CASRADRTNEKLFF. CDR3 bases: TGTGCCAGCCGAGCGGACAGGACTAATGAAAAACTGTTTTTT.

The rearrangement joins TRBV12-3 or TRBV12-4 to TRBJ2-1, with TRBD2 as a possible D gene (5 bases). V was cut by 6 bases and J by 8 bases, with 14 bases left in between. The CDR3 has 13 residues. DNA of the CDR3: TGTGCCAGCAGGACCGGGGTCGAAGATGAGCAGTTCTTC. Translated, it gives CASRTGVEDEQFF.

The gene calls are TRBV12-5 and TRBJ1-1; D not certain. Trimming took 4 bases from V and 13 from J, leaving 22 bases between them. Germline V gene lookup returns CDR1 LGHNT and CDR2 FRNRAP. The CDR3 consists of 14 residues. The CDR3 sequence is CASGSPAVTYGYFF. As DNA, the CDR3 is TGTGCTAGTGGTTCCCCTGCCGTTACCTATGGGTATTTCTTT.

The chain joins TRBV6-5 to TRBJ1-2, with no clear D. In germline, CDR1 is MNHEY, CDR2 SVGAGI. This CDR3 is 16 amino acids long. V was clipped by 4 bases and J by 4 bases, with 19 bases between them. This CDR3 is CASSFRVALGTYGYTF. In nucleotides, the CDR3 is TGTGCCAGCAGTTTTCGTGTGGCACTGGGAACCTATGGCTACACCTTC.